This T cell receptor (beta chain) is drawn from a study of blood T cell repertoires in COVID-19. Looking at the study overall: The study drew acute and convalescent COVID-19 samples from the United States, Italy and Spain. PBMCs, B-cell-depleted T cells, or T cells provided the cDNA or gDNA that made up the material.

There are 13 residues in the CDR3. Germline CDR1 and CDR2: SGHDT and YYEEEE. Original processing notes: Amplification of reference gene primers was used by the study to estimate nucleated cell counts. Sequencing was performed with immunoSEQ multiplex PCR; in TCRdb, only in-frame clones are kept and a portion is missing. V, J and clone size are taken as reported in that table, and D and trimming were inferred from the DNA itself. The sample lists approximately 73,000 clones, 89% occurring once. About this clone: One end of the junction does not line up with germline, which may come from a read error.

The chain uses TRBV5-6 and TRBJ2-3; 8 nucleotides agree with TRBD1. The clonotype comes from a man older than 75 with acute or convalescent COVID-19. The specimen sequenced was peripheral blood. DNA of the CDR3: TGTGCCAGCAGGTTGGACAGGGCGGATACGCAGTATTTT. It translates to CASRLDRADTQYF. The variable domain in full, with the rest retrieved from reference TRBV5-6 and TRBJ2-3, is DAGVTQSPTHLIKTRGQQVTLRCSPKSGHDTVSWYQQALGQGPQFIFQYYEEEERQRGNFPDRFSGHQFPNYSSELNVNALLLGDSALYLCASRLDRADTQYFGPGTRLTVL.